The T cell receptor (beta chain) described here comes from a study of blood T cell repertoires in COVID-19. Study at large: COVID-19 samples collected from the United States, Italy and Spain covered acute and convalescent phases. The analysed material was cDNA or gDNA that came from T cells, B-cell-depleted T cells, or PBMCs.

As handled by the study authors: Amplification of reference gene primers provided the estimated nucleated cell counts. Sequencing was performed with immunoSEQ multiplex PCR; in TCRdb, only in-frame clones are kept and a portion is missing. For V, J and clone size, that table is used; D and trimming come from the DNA. Among around 170,000 clones listed, roughly 80% were seen once. J lost 2 bases, V lost 7 bases, and 5 bases had no gene match. Germline assignment: CDR1 LNHNV and CDR2 YYDKDF (reference sequence). This CDR3 is 13 amino acids long. The sequencing input was peripheral blood. The rearrangement uses TRBV15 and TRBJ2-7, with 7 nucleotides matching TRBD2. This receptor was taken from a woman in her 70s with COVID-19, enrolled during active disease. Here the CDR3 reads CATKAGDTYEQYF. The CDR3 DNA is TGTGCCACCAAGGCGGGAGATACCTACGAGCAGTACTTC.